This TCR beta chain was sequenced during a study of T cell changes during pregnancy in multiple sclerosis. Assay: immunoSEQ multiplex PCR; the TCRdb copy retains only in-frame clones and omits some. The table has 60,000 to 90,000 clones, around nine tenths seen once. Sample: peripheral blood, taken in the first trimester of pregnancy. This sequence was found in a female donor in good health, enrolled as a control in a pregnancy study.

In DNA, the CDR3 is TGTGCCAGCAGTTTTTGGCCCGACAGCTCGGAATGGTTTTTT. It yields the protein CASSFWPDSSEWFF. This chain joins TRBV7-9 and TRBJ2-2; D perhaps matches TRBD1 (5 bases). The CDR3 is made up of 14 amino acids. Trimming took 6 bases from V and 16 from J, leaving 24 bases between them. Germline V gene lookup returns CDR1 SEHNR and CDR2 FQNEAQ (reference sequence).